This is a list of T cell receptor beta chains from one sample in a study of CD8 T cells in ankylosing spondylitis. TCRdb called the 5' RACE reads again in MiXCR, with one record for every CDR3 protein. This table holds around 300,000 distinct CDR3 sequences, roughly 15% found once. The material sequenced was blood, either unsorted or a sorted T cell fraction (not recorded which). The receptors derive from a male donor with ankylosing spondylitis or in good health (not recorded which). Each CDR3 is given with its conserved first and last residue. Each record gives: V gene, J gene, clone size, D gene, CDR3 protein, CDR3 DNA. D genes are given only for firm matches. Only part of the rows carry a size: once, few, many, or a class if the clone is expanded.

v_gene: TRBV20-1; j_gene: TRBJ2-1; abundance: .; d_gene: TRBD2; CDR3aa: CSARVGLAGSAYNEQFF; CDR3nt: TGCAGTGCTAGAGTCGGATTAGCGGGAAGCGCCTACAATGAGCAGTTCTTC
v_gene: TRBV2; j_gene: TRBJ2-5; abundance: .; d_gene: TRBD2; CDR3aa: CASRTDRLAGFQETQYF; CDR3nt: TGTGCCAGCAGAACGGATAGACTAGCGGGCTTCCAAGAGACCCAGTACTTC
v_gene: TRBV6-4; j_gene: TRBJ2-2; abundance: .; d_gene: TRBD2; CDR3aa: CASSDAGDTGELFF; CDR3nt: TGTGCCAGCAGTGACGCGGGAGACACCGGGGAGCTGTTTTTT
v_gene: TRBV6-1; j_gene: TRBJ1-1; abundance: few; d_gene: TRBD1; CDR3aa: CASSEALRDRAAFF; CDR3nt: TGTGCCAGCAGTGAAGCGCTTCGGGACAGGGCAGCTTTCTTT
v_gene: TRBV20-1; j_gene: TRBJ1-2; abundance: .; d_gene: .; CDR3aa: CSARDFRYGYTF; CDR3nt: TGCAGTGCTAGAGATTTTCGCTATGGCTACACCTTC
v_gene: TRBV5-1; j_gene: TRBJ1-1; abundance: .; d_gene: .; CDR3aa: CASSYGDGRNTEAFF; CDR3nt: TGCGCCAGCAGCTATGGGGACGGTCGGAACACTGAAGCTTTCTTT
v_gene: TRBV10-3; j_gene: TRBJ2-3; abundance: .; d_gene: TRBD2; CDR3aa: CAISETSGTSKDTQYF; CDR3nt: TGTGCCATCAGTGAGACGTCCGGGACTAGCAAAGATACGCAGTATTTT
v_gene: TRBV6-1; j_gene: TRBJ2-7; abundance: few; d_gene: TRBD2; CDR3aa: CASNRAGGPGEQYF; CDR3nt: TGTGCCAGCAATAGAGCGGGAGGGCCGGGTGAGCAGTACTTC
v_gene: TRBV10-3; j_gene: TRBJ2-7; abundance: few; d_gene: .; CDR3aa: CAISESTLSYEQYF; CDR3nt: TGTGCCATCAGTGAGTCCACACTCTCCTACGAGCAGTACTTC
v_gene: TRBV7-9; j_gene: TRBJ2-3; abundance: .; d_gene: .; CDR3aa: CASSLDTAGAHTDTQYF; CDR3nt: TGTGCCAGCAGCTTAGATACGGCGGGGGCCCACACAGATACGCAGTATTTT
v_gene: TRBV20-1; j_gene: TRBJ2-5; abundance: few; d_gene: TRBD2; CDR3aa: CSADLILLAGVEETQYF; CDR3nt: TGCAGTGCTGACCTAATCTTACTAGCGGGTGTTGAGGAGACCCAGTACTTC
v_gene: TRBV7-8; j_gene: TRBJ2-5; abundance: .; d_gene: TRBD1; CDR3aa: CASSSGQGERETQYF; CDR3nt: TGTGCCAGCAGCTCCGGACAGGGGGAGAGGGAGACCCAGTACTTC
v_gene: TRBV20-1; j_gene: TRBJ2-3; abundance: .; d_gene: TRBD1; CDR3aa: CSARRTGVTDTQYF; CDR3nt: TGCAGTGCCCGCAGGACAGGGGTCACAGATACGCAGTATTTT
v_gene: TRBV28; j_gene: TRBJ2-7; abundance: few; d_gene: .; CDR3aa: CASSLTVRMHEQYF; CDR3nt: TGTGCCAGCAGTTTAACCGTCCGTATGCACGAGCAGTACTTC
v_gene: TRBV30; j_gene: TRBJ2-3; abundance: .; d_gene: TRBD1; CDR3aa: CAWRDRGLGATQYF; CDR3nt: TGTGCCTGGAGGGACAGGGGGTTGGGTGCTACGCAGTATTTT
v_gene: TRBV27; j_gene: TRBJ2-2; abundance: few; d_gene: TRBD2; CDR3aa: CASSPPTTRLADYTGELFF; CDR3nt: TGTGCCAGCAGCCCCCCCACGACTCGGCTAGCGGATTACACCGGGGAGCTGTTTTTT
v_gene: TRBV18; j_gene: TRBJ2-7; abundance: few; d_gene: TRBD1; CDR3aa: CASSPGQGSQGEQYF; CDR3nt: TGTGCCAGCTCACCCGGACAGGGGTCCCAGGGCGAGCAGTACTTC
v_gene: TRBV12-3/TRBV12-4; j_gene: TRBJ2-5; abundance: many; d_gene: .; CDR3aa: CASTSGGRETQYF; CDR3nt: TGTGCCAGCACCTCTGGGGGAAGGGAGACCCAGTACTTC
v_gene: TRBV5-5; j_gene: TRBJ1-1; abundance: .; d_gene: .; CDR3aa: CASRRDMSNTEAFF; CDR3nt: TGTGCCAGCAGGCGGGACATGTCGAACACTGAAGCTTTCTTT
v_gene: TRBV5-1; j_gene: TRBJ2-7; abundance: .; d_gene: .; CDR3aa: CASSLFSGDYEQYF; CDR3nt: TGCGCCAGCAGCTTGTTTAGCGGAGACTACGAGCAGTACTTC
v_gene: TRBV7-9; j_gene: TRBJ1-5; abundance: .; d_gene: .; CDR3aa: CASSLAGDGLGQPQHF; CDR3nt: TGTGCCAGCAGCTTAGCCGGGGACGGGCTAGGCCAGCCCCAGCATTTT
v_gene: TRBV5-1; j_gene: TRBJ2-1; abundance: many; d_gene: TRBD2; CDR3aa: CASSLEPSGRADEQFF; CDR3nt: TGCGCCAGCAGCTTGGAACCTAGCGGGAGGGCCGATGAGCAGTTCTTC
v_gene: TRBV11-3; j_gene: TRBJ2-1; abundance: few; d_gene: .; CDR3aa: CASSLELFSSSYNEQFF; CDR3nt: TGTGCCAGCAGCTTAGAGCTCTTTTCGAGCTCCTACAATGAGCAGTTCTTC
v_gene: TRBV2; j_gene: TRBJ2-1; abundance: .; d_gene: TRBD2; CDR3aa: CASSEGGTADNEQFF; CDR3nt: TGTGCCAGCAGTGAGGGGGGGACGGCTGACAATGAGCAGTTCTTC
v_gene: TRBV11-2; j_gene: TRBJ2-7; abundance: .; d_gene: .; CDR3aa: CASRPTGGRGSEQYF; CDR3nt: TGTGCCAGCAGACCTACCGGGGGCAGGGGATCCGAGCAGTACTTC
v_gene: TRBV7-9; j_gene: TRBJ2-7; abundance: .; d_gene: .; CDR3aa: CASSSTQKRSYEQYF; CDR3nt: TGTGCCAGCAGCTCGACCCAGAAGCGGTCCTACGAGCAGTACTTC
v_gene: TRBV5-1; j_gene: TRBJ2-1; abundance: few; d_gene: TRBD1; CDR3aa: CASSRDRDEQFF; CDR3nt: TGCGCCAGCAGCAGGGACAGGGATGAGCAGTTCTTC
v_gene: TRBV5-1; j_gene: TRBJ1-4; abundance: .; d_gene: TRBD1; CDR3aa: CASSPTGGGNEKLFF; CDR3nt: TGCGCCAGCAGCCCAACAGGGGGTGGTAATGAAAAACTGTTTTTT
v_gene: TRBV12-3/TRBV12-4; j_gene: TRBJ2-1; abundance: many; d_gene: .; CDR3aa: CASKLNTRDEQFF; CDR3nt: TGTGCCAGCAAACTTAATACTAGGGATGAGCAGTTCTTC
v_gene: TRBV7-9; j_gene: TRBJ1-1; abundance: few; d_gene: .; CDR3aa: CASSHVGATEAFF; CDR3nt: TGTGCCAGCAGCCACGTAGGGGCCACTGAAGCTTTCTTT
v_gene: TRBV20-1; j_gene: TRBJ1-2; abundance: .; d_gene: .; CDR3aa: CSAEPLPSWHTF; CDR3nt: TGCAGTGCAGAGCCCCTCCCAAGCTGGCACACCTTC
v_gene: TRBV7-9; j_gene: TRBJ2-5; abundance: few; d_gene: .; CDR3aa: CASSLGDIQETQYF; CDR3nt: TGTGCCAGCAGCTTGGGAGACATCCAAGAGACCCAGTACTTC
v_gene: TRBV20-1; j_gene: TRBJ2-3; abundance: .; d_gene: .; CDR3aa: CSARPPRGGLADTQYF; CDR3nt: TGCAGTGCTAGACCCCCCAGGGGGGGATTAGCAGATACGCAGTATTTT
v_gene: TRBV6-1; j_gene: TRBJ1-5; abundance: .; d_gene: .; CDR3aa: CASTLDPGGNQPQHF; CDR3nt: TGTGCCAGCACCTTAGACCCAGGAGGCAATCAGCCCCAGCATTTT
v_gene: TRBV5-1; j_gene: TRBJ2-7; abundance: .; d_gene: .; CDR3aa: CASSYFSGQGGSYEQYF; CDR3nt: TGCGCCAGCAGCTATTTTTCTGGGCAGGGAGGTTCCTACGAGCAGTACTTC
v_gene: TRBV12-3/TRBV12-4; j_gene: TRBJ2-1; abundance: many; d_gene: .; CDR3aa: CASSEDNEQFF; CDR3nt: TGTGCCAGCAGCGAGGACAATGAGCAGTTCTTC
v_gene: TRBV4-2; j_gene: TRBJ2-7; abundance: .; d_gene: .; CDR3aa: CASSQEAAGSYEQYF; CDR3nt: TGTGCCAGCAGCCAAGAGGCGGCCGGGTCCTACGAGCAGTACTTC
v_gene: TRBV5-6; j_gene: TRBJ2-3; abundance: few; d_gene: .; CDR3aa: CASSASSTDTQYF; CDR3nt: TGTGCCAGCAGCGCCTCTAGCACAGATACGCAGTATTTT
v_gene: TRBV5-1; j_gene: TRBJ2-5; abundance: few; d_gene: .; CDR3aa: CASSLSSSDGETQYF; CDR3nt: TGCGCCAGCAGCTTATCATCCTCCGATGGGGAGACCCAGTACTTC